This passage covers 25 T cell receptor beta chains from one sample sequenced in a study of tumor-infiltrating lymphocytes in localized non-small cell lung cancer. Libraries were prepared by immunoSEQ multiplex PCR; TCRdb keeps only in-frame clonotypes and omits some of them. The sample records 23,000 or so clones, roughly two thirds being singletons. The sequenced sample consisted of lung tumor tissue. Receptor source: a human donor with non-small cell lung cancer.

The rearrangement links TRBV19 to TRBJ2-7, with 7 bases fitting TRBD1. This CDR3 has 12 residues. Germline V CDR1 and CDR2: LNHDA, SQIVND (reference sequence). J lost 5 bases, V lost 9 bases, and 7 bases had no gene match. In nucleotides, the CDR3 is TGTGCCAGCCAACAGGGGATGCACGAGCAGTACTTC. It translates to CASQQGMHEQYF.

CDR3 coding DNA: TGTGCCAGCAGTGACACGGGGACAGGGTTCGTAGATACGCAGTATTTT. It specifies CASSDTGTGFVDTQYF. The genes are TRBV2 and TRBJ2-3; 9 nucleotides match TRBD1. CDR3 length: 16 residues. After removal of 3 bases from V and 5 bases from J, the junction contained 9 bases not matched to a gene. In germline, CDR1 is SNHLY, CDR2 FYNNEI. The whole variable domain, filled in from reference TRBV2 and TRBJ2-3, reads EPEVTQTPSHQVTQMGQEVILRCVPISNHLYFYWYRQILGQKVEFLVSFYNNEISEKSEIFDDQFSVERPDGSNFTLKIRSTKLEDSAMYFCASSDTGTGFVDTQYFGPGTRLTVL.

The genes are TRBV5-1 and TRBJ1-2; D is unresolved. The V end was cut by 7 bases, the J end by 4 bases, with 14 bases between. The CDR3 sequence is 13 residues long. Germline V gives CDR1 SGHRS, CDR2 YFSETQ. CDR3 bases: TGCGCCAGCCATGAAACAGAGGGCTATGGCTACACCTTC. Translated: CASHETEGYGYTF.

V and J are TRBV5-1 and TRBJ2-1; D ambiguous. Looked up from germline, CDR1 is SGHRS and CDR2 is YFSETQ. The V end lost 0 bases, the J end lost 5 bases, and 9 bases lay between the germline ends. This CDR3 is 14 amino acids long. CDR3: CASSLVALNNEQFF. CDR3 nucleotides: TGCGCCAGCAGCTTGGTGGCCCTCAACAATGAGCAGTTCTTC. The full variable domain, with the rest looked up from reference TRBV5-1 and TRBJ2-1, is KAGVTQTPRYLIKTRGQQVTLSCSPISGHRSVSWYQQTPGQGLQFLFEYFSETQRNKGNFPGRFSGRQFSNSRSEMNVSTLELGDSALYLCASSLVALNNEQFFGPGTRLTVL.

This chain connects TRBV7-6 to TRBJ1-1, with unresolved D. Per the germline V gene, CDR1 is SGHVS and CDR2 is FNYEAQ. There are 13 residues in the CDR3. Trimming removed 0 bases at V and 1 base at J, with 3 bases between. The DNA of the CDR3 is TGTGCCAGCAGCTTAGCGGCGAACACTGAAGCTTTCTTT. Amino acids: CASSLAANTEAFF. Full variable domain (missing parts from reference TRBV7-6 and TRBJ1-1): GAGVSQSPRYKVTKRGQDVALRCDPISGHVSLYWYRQALGQGPEFLTYFNYEAQQDKSGLPNDRFSAERPEGSISTLTIQRTEQRDSAMYRCASSLAANTEAFFGQGTRLTVV.

The chain has TRBV7-9 and TRBJ2-1; 8 bases map to TRBD2. V gave up 3 bases and J gave up 6 bases; unmatched junction bases: 10. Germline CDR1 SEHNR, CDR2 FQNEAQ (reference sequence). This CDR3 is 16 amino acids long. The CDR3 reads CASSFREGPLVNEQFF. CDR3 in DNA: TGTGCCAGCAGCTTCCGGGAGGGCCCTTTAGTCAATGAGCAGTTCTTC.

This clone is categorized as medium-sized. J is TRBJ2-7 and V is TRBV9, with a possible D match to TRBD1 (6 bases). Germline values: CDR1 SGDLS, CDR2 YYNGEE. There are 14 residues in the CDR3. V was pared by 0 bases and J by 6 bases, with 13 bases between. CDR3 DNA: TGTGCCAGCAGCGTAGCTACAACAGGGAGCGAGCAGTACTTC. The encoded protein is CASSVATTGSEQYF.

The chain couples TRBV10-2 to TRBJ2-5; 9 bases align to TRBD2. Germline CDR1 WSHSY, CDR2 SAAADI. V was clipped by 8 bases and J by 4 bases; unmatched bases: 8. The CDR3 length is 14 residues. The chain's CDR3 is CASGSGRGPETQYF. CDR3 bases: TGCGCCAGCGGTAGCGGGAGAGGCCCAGAGACCCAGTACTTC.

This chain links TRBV25-1 with TRBJ2-3; D is perhaps TRBD1 (6 bases). This CDR3 contains 14 residues. V lost 8 bases and J lost 1, with 13 bases in between. The germline V gene has CDR1 MGHDK and CDR2 SYGVNS. CDR3 bases: TGTGCCAGCCGCAGAGGGGGAGGCACAGATACGCAGTATTTT. Residues: CASRRGGGTDTQYF.

CDR3 coding DNA: TGTGCCAGCAGCTTAGATACAGGGGGCAAGAGTGGCTACACCTTC. Translation: CASSLDTGGKSGYTF. The rearrangement uses TRBV7-3 and TRBJ1-2; 9 bases line up with TRBD1. This CDR3 region has 15 residues. Germline V gene sequence: CDR1 SGHTA, CDR2 FQGTGA. The V segment lost 2 bases and the J segment 7 bases; nucleotides outside the gene matches: 8. Full variable domain (rest looked up from reference TRBV7-3 and TRBJ1-2): GAGVSQTPSNKVTEKGKYVELRCDPISGHTALYWYRQSLGQGPEFLIYFQGTGAADDSGLPNDRFFAVRPEGSVSTLKIQRTERGDSAVYLCASSLDTGGKSGYTFGSGTRLTVV.

This clone was counted once. The rearrangement joins TRBV9 to TRBJ1-1; 10 bases fit TRBD1. V lost 1 base and J lost 4; bases outside the gene matches: 13. The CDR3 totals 18 residues. Looked up from germline, CDR1 is SGDLS and CDR2 is YYNGEE. The DNA for the CDR3 is TGTGCCAGCAGCGTAAATCCCGGGACAGGGGTACAGAGCACTGAAGCTTTCTTT. Translated, it gives CASSVNPGTGVQSTEAFF.

The sample holds a few counts of this clone. The chain carries TRBV7-3 and TRBJ2-1; 11 bases are a match to TRBD2. V was clipped by 4 bases and J by 2 bases; unmatched bases: 7. The CDR3 contains 17 residues. Germline V CDR1 and CDR2: SGHTA, FQGTGA. CDR3 region: CASSWNLLAGAYNEQFF. The CDR3 DNA reads as TGTGCCAGCAGCTGGAACTTACTAGCGGGAGCCTACAATGAGCAGTTCTTC.

This sequence joins TRBV9 and TRBJ1-3; D is possibly TRBD1 (5 bases). Germline CDR1 reads SGDLS; CDR2 reads YYNGEE. This CDR3 has 15 residues. Deletions cut 0 bases from V and 2 bases from J, with 9 bases between. CDR3 sequence (DNA): TGTGCCAGCAGCGTAGGGGGCGAACCTGGAAACACCATATATTTT. Translation: CASSVGGEPGNTIYF. Looking up the rest from reference TRBV9 and TRBJ1-3 gives the full variable domain: DSGVTQTPKHLITATGQRVTLRCSPRSGDLSVYWYQQSLDQGLQFLIQYYNGEERAKGNILERFSAQQFPDLHSELNLSSLELGDSALYFCASSVGGEPGNTIYFGEGSWLTVV.

This clone was seen once. The genes are TRBV20-1 and TRBJ2-7, with D unclear. CDR1 and CDR2 from the germline V gene are DFQATT and SNEGSKA (reference sequence). Trimming took off 5 bases at V and 3 bases at J, with 8 bases between the two ends. The CDR3 has 11 amino acids. The CDR3 protein is CSADTNYEQYF. The CDR3 DNA reads TGCAGTGCTGACACAAACTACGAGCAGTACTTC.

The V gene is TRBV19, the J gene TRBJ1-2, with no clear D. Trimming removed 3 bases at V and 5 bases at J, with 10 bases between. CDR3 length: 13 residues. CDR1 LNHDA and CDR2 SQIVND come from the germline V gene (reference sequence). The CDR3 sequence is CASSIAGFYGYTF. Here the CDR3 DNA reads TGTGCCAGTAGTATTGCGGGGTTTTATGGCTACACCTTC. Full variable domain (outside the CDR3, taken from reference TRBV19 and TRBJ1-2): DGGITQSPKYLFRKEGQNVTLSCEQNLNHDAMYWYRQDPGQGLRLIYYSQIVNDFQKGDIAEGYSVSREKKESFPLTVTSAQKNPTAFYLCASSIAGFYGYTFGSGTRLTVV.

This rearrangement joins TRBV9 to TRBJ2-3; 8 nucleotides line up with TRBD2. Germline V gene data show CDR1 as SGDLS and CDR2 as YYNGEE. After removal of 8 bases from V and 4 bases from J, the junction contained 6 bases not matched to a gene. CDR3 size: 13 residues. The CDR3 DNA is TGTGCCAGTAACCGGGAGGGGGCAGATACGCAGTATTTT. Amino acid sequence: CASNREGADTQYF.

This clone was detected only once. This chain joins TRBV6-1 and TRBJ1-1; no reliable D call. V lost 5 bases, J lost 3 bases, and 10 bases lay in between. This CDR3 comprises 13 residues. Per germline, CDR1 MNHNS and CDR2 SASEGT. This CDR3 is CASSIRRDTEAFF. In nucleotides, the CDR3 is TGTGCCAGCAGTATCAGGAGGGACACTGAAGCTTTCTTT.

The chain uses TRBV7-2 and TRBJ1-5; D not certain. The V gene's germline CDR1 is SGHTA and CDR2 FQGNSA. This CDR3 comprises 15 residues. Trimming took off 2 bases at V and 0 bases at J, with 8 bases between the two ends. In DNA, the CDR3 is TGTGCCAGCAGCTTATTCGGAGATAGCAATCAGCCCCAGCATTTT. As protein: CASSLFGDSNQPQHF.

The rearrangement joins TRBV9 to TRBJ2-1; 7 positions match TRBD2. The J segment lost 7 bases and the V segment lost 4 bases, leaving 14 bases of the junction unmatched. Germline V gene sequence: CDR1 SGDLS, CDR2 YYNGEE. The CDR3 is made up of 16 amino acids. The CDR3 region has the DNA TGTGCCAGCAGCCCCGCGACTAGCCTTTTGGGGAATGAGCAGTTCTTC. It translates to CASSPATSLLGNEQFF.

The rearrangement links TRBV6-6 to TRBJ1-1, with a tentative D call TRBD1 (6 bases). The CDR3 covers 12 residues. V lost 7 bases to trimming and J lost 10 bases, with 16 bases between them. Germline CDR1 MNHNY, CDR2 SVGAGI (reference sequence). The CDR3 nucleotides are TGTGCCAGCATTCACAGGGTAAGAGGAGCTTTCTTT. Its translation is CASIHRVRGAFF.

The chain is built from TRBV9 and TRBJ2-3; D remains unclear. In germline, CDR1 is SGDLS, CDR2 YYNGEE. With 0 bases removed from V and 0 bases from J, the gap between germline ends came to 11 bases. There are 16 residues in the CDR3. CDR3 residues: CASSVEGGSSTDTQYF. The CDR3 DNA reads as TGTGCCAGCAGCGTAGAAGGCGGCTCTAGCACAGATACGCAGTATTTT.

This chain uses TRBV6-1 with TRBJ1-2; 8 nucleotides agree with TRBD1. The CDR3 runs to 17 residues. V shed 2 bases and J 2 bases; nucleotides not matched to a gene: 10. Germline V gives CDR1 MNHNS, CDR2 SASEGT. CDR3 nucleotide sequence: TGTGCCAGCAGTGAATCGGACAGGGAGAGCTGGAACTATGGCTACACCTTC. Amino acid sequence: CASSESDRESWNYGYTF.

This clone was detected a few times. The CDR3 nucleotides read TGCGCCAGCAGCTGGAGGGGACAGTCCTACGAGCAGTACTTC. Amino acids: CASSWRGQSYEQYF. The chain links TRBV5-1 to TRBJ2-7, with TRBD1 as a possible D gene (7 bases). The V gene's germline CDR1 is SGHRS and CDR2 YFSETQ. The CDR3 length is 14 residues. V lost 3 bases and J lost 1, with 11 bases in between. The full variable domain, its missing parts supplied by reference TRBV5-1 and TRBJ2-7, is KAGVTQTPRYLIKTRGQQVTLSCSPISGHRSVSWYQQTPGQGLQFLFEYFSETQRNKGNFPGRFSGRQFSNSRSEMNVSTLELGDSALYLCASSWRGQSYEQYFGPGTRLTVT.

The chain uses TRBV25-1 and TRBJ2-1; 8 nucleotides align to TRBD1. Germline V gives CDR1 MGHDK, CDR2 SYGVNS. The CDR3 consists of 17 residues. J lost 6 bases, V lost 2 bases, and 12 bases had no gene match. The CDR3 sequence is CASSETRSRTGSNEQFF. The CDR3 region has the DNA TGTGCCAGCAGTGAAACCCGGAGTCGGACAGGGTCCAATGAGCAGTTCTTC.

The J gene is TRBJ2-7, the V gene TRBV9, with 7 positions matching TRBD2. Germline V lookup: CDR1 SGDLS, CDR2 YYNGEE. This CDR3 region has 14 residues. Unmatched junction bases numbered 10, after V lost 4 bases and J lost 6 bases. The CDR3 DNA reads as TGTGCCAGCAGCCCCCGCTTGGGAGGGCCCGAGCAGTACTTC. Its translation is CASSPRLGGPEQYF.